This TCR beta chain was sequenced during a study of blood T cell repertoires in COVID-19 (TCRdb year 2020). Regarding the complete study: Collaborator samples came from the United States, Italy and Spain and covered acute and convalescent phases of COVID-19. The material from the prospective study consisted of cDNA or gDNA derived from T cells, B-cell-depleted T cells, or PBMCs. The dataset comprised deeply sampled blood TCRbeta repertoires from subjects exposed to, actively infected with, or recovered from COVID-19. The repertoires were released in a freely available public database intended as a resource for research on the immune response to SARS-CoV-2. The samples were drawn from the first 160 participants of the ongoing ImmuneRACE study and from about 1,200 subjects provided by 6 global collaborators. A de-identified subject ID, COVID-19 status, age in years and sex were almost always included in the sample metadata. Where available, HLA class I and class II types were obtained from metadata supplied by the sample provider rather than from assay-based typing. Results and caveats for the whole study, not just this receptor: The quantity of clinical and demographic metadata differed by source and by participant and was supplied without curation.

The immunoSEQ Assay, a bias-controlled multiplex PCR, was used to amplify TCRbeta CDR3 regions from genomic DNA. In the original analysis: Within the assay, amplification of reference gene primers was used to estimate how many nucleated cells each sample contained. To quantify the absolute abundance of each unique TCRbeta CDR3 rearrangement, sequence reads were collapsed and filtered. For each sample, productive Simpson clonality was calculated by taking the square root of Simpson's diversity index across productive rearrangements. TCRdb obtained this table from immuneACCESS and retained in-frame rearrangements with V and J assigned. These tables miss some clones; where compared with another copy, unresolved V genes account for less than half of the shortfall, and the remainder is unexplained. That table supplies the V and J calls and clone size; D and trimming were determined from the DNA. The sample table holds about 190,000 clones, of which 65% to 80% were seen once. The ten largest clones capture roughly 13% of the sample.

The CDR3 has 15 amino acids, counting the end cysteine and phenylalanine. The read is trimmed to its CDR3 DNA, 45 bases read in frame from base 1. CDR1 and CDR2 were assigned from the germline V gene as ENHRY and SYGVKD. V was cut back by 5 bases and J by 4 bases, leaving a gap of 15 bases between them. Turning to this clone: Its antigen target is currently unknown. Base-call qualities are not available, and no considerably larger clone is one nucleotide away.

A second Seattle source provided samples from volunteer blood donors who had recovered from COVID-19. Whole blood was collected in K2EDTA tubes by collaborating institutions according to the institutions' own protocols. For TCRbeta analysis, collaborator samples were shipped as frozen whole blood, as isolated PBMCs, or as DNA extracted from either sample type. Source material: peripheral blood. Here the chain combines TRBV10-3 and TRBJ2-1; TRBD2 is a weak D gene call, 7 bases matching. The clonotype originates from a man aged 50 to 60 who had recovered from COVID-19. The CDR3 region has the sequence CAISSGAGDYNEQFF. The nucleotide sequence reads TGTGCCATCAGTTCAGGGGCGGGAGATTACAATGAGCAGTTCTTC.